The 24 T cell receptor beta chains listed next were all sequenced from one sample in a study of CD4 T cell repertoires in COVID-19. Some clones are missing from TCRdb's copy, which holds only in-frame ones; the method was immunoSEQ multiplex PCR. The sample lists more than 65,000 clones, roughly 80% occurring once. Sample: CD4+ T cells from peripheral blood, taken after recovery from COVID-19. These receptor sequences come from a human donor who had COVID-19.

The V gene is TRBV9, the J gene TRBJ2-7, with TRBD2 matching 8 bases. The CDR3 spans 17 residues. V lost 0 bases to trimming and J lost 2 bases; unmatched junction nucleotides: 10. Germline V gives CDR1 SGDLS, CDR2 YYNGEE. The CDR3 sequence: CASSVALEREIPYEQYF. Here the CDR3 DNA reads TGTGCCAGCAGCGTAGCTTTGGAGCGGGAGATACCCTACGAGCAGTACTTC.

The V and J genes are TRBV3-1 (or the pseudogene TRBV3-2) and TRBJ1-6, with no clear D. This CDR3 is built from 13 residues. The germline V gene encodes CDR1 LGHDT and CDR2 YNNKEL (reference sequence). The V end was cut by 4 bases, the J end by 5 bases, with 6 bases between. The DNA for the CDR3 is TGTGCCAGCAGCCCCCCAAATAATTCACCCCTCCACTTT. Its protein is CASSPPNNSPLHF.

V and J are TRBV12-3 or TRBV12-4 and TRBJ1-1; D gene ambiguous. The CDR3 covers 12 residues. Trimming pared 5 bases from V and 4 bases from J, leaving 8 bases between. The CDR3 region has the DNA TGTGCCAGCAGTCCTGGAAGCACTGAAGCTTTCTTT. Encoded protein: CASSPGSTEAFF.

The CDR3: CASSPRDRGSGQPQHF. Here the CDR3 DNA reads TGTGCCAGCTCACCGCGGGACAGGGGATCAGGGCAGCCCCAGCATTTT. V gene TRBV18 combines with J gene TRBJ1-5, with 10 bases lining up with TRBD1. Per the germline V gene, CDR1 is KGHSH and CDR2 is LQKENI. The CDR3 spans 16 residues. With 3 bases clipped from V and 7 bases from J, the junction kept 9 bases outside the gene matches.

V usage is TRBV30 and J usage is TRBJ1-5; D might be TRBD1 (6 bases). This CDR3 region has 13 residues. Germline CDR1 and CDR2: GTSNPN and SVGIG (reference sequence). V was clipped by 4 bases and J by 3 bases, with 10 bases between them. The CDR3 reads CAWNTGPNQPQHF. The CDR3 DNA reads TGTGCCTGGAATACAGGGCCCAATCAGCCCCAGCATTTT. Variable domain in full (rest from reference TRBV30 and TRBJ1-5): SQTIHQWPATLVQPVGSPLSLECTVEGTSNPNLYWYRQAAGRGLQLLFYSVGIGQISSEVPQNLSASRPQDRQFILSSKKLLLSDSGFYLCAWNTGPNQPQHFGDGTRLSIL.

The chain has TRBV11-3 and TRBJ2-5; 8 bases agree with TRBD1. The CDR3 is 14 residues long. The V and J ends lost 5 bases and 2 bases, in that order; junction bases with no gene match: 4. The germline V gene encodes CDR1 SGHNT and CDR2 YENEEA. CDR3 DNA sequence: TGTGCCAGCAGCCCGGGACAGGAACAAGAGACCCAGTACTTC. Residues: CASSPGQEQETQYF.

This chain joins TRBV10-3 and TRBJ2-7, with TRBD2 identical over 12 bases. V was pared by 0 bases and J by 1 base, with 4 bases of the junction left unmatched. Per germline, CDR1 ENHRY and CDR2 SYGVKD. The CDR3 consists of 17 residues. CDR3 DNA sequence: TGTGCCATCAGTGAGTCGTGGACTAGCGGGGAGTCCTACGAGCAGTACTTC. Translation: CAISESWTSGESYEQYF.

V is TRBV7-2 and J is TRBJ2-5; 13 bases line up with TRBD2. V shed 1 base and J 3 bases; nucleotides not matched to a gene: 8. This CDR3 has 18 residues. CDR1 is SGHTA and CDR2 is FQGNSA in the germline V gene. CDR3 residues: CASSLEGTSGKGKETQYF. The CDR3, as DNA: TGTGCCAGCAGCTTAGAAGGGACTAGCGGGAAGGGAAAAGAGACCCAGTACTTC.

The V call is TRBV6-6, the J call TRBJ2-1; D gene uncertain. V was cut by 5 bases and J by 2 bases, with 4 bases left in between. The CDR3 loop spans 12 amino acids. CDR1 and CDR2 from the germline V gene are MNHNY and SVGAGI (reference sequence). As DNA, the CDR3 is TGTGCCAGCAGTGGCGCCTACAATGAGCAGTTCTTC. Its translation is CASSGAYNEQFF.

The CDR3 DNA reads as TGTGCCAGTAGTCGGGGAAGGGGGCCTACCACAGATACGCAGTATTTT. This codes for CASSRGRGPTTDTQYF. The chain combines TRBV19 with TRBJ2-3; TRBD1 matches at 7 bases. The V and J ends lost 5 bases and 2 bases, in that order; junction bases with no gene match: 10. The CDR3 has 16 residues. Looked up from germline, CDR1 is LNHDA and CDR2 is SQIVND (reference sequence).

This chain links TRBV6-5 with TRBJ2-7; TRBD2 agrees at 8 bases. The J segment lost 4 bases and the V segment lost 6 bases, leaving 2 bases of the junction unmatched. This CDR3 has 12 residues. Per the germline V gene, CDR1 is MNHEY and CDR2 is SVGAGI. The CDR3 nucleotides are TGTGCCAGCAGACCTAGCGGGTACGAGCAGTACTTC. As protein: CASRPSGYEQYF.

The rearrangement joins TRBV11-2 to TRBJ1-1; 8 bases agree with TRBD1. The CDR3 runs 14 residues. CDR1 and CDR2 from the germline V gene are SGHAT and FQNNGV. V was pared by 2 bases and J by 6 bases, with 5 bases of the junction left unmatched. The CDR3 protein is CASSLRTGIAEAFF. The CDR3 bases are TGTGCCAGCAGCTTAAGGACAGGGATCGCTGAAGCTTTCTTT.

The chain links TRBV7-9 to TRBJ2-3; D unresolved. In germline, CDR1 is SEHNR, CDR2 FQNEAQ (reference sequence). This CDR3 region has 14 residues. Trimming pared 5 bases from V and 1 base from J, leaving 10 bases between. The CDR3 here is CASSLTTGTDTQYF. The CDR3 DNA sequence: TGTGCCAGCAGCCTTACTACCGGCACAGATACGCAGTATTTT. Variable domain in full (rest from reference TRBV7-9 and TRBJ2-3): DTGVSQNPRHKITKRGQNVTFRCDPISEHNRLYWYRQTLGQGPEFLTYFQNEAQLEKSRLLSDRFSAERPKGSFSTLEIQRTEQGDSAMYLCASSLTTGTDTQYFGPGTRLTVL.

J is TRBJ1-5 and V is TRBV6-1; 7 bases are a match to TRBD1. Germline trimming cut 6 bases from V and 3 bases from J; bases unmatched to any gene: 8. The CDR3 consists of 15 residues. Per the germline V gene, CDR1 is MNHNS and CDR2 is SASEGT. CDR3: CASSYDRAYNQPQHF. In DNA, the CDR3 is TGTGCCAGCAGCTACGACAGGGCCTACAATCAGCCCCAGCATTTT.

The V gene is TRBV2, the J gene TRBJ1-2; D not certain. The CDR3 covers 15 residues. Germline loops: CDR1 SNHLY, CDR2 FYNNEI. The ends were cut back, 2 bases at V and 7 bases at J, with 17 bases in the middle. Here the CDR3 reads CASSESTWDLRGYTF. The CDR3 DNA is TGTGCCAGCAGTGAATCGACTTGGGATCTTCGTGGCTACACCTTC.

CDR3 sequence: CASRRSDRGHEQFF. The CDR3 region has the DNA TGTGCCAGCAGACGCAGCGACAGGGGCCATGAGCAGTTCTTC. The V call is TRBV27, the J call TRBJ2-1; 8 bases match TRBD1. The germline V gene has CDR1 MNHEY and CDR2 SMNVEV (reference sequence). V dropped 6 bases and J dropped 8; count of bases not matched to a gene: 9. The CDR3 runs 14 residues.

This chain links TRBV5-1 with TRBJ1-1; 7 bases map to TRBD1. CDR3 size: 15 residues. In germline, CDR1 is SGHRS, CDR2 YFSETQ. Trimming at V came to 1 base and at J to 0 bases, leaving 3 bases not matched to a gene. CDR3 in DNA: TGCGCCAGCAGCTTGTTGGGGACAGTGAACACTGAAGCTTTCTTT. It translates to CASSLLGTVNTEAFF.

The rearrangement links TRBV5-1 to TRBJ2-5; perhaps TRBD1 as D (6 bases). The CDR3 length is 15 residues. Germline CDR1 SGHRS, CDR2 YFSETQ. Trimming pared 4 bases from V and 5 bases from J, leaving 18 bases between. The CDR3 sequence is CASSLQGGNGETQYF. CDR3 in DNA: TGCGCCAGCAGCCTACAGGGTGGCAACGGGGAGACCCAGTACTTC.

The CDR3: CASSLHSQGSGANVLTF. The CDR3 coding sequence is TGCGCCAGCAGCTTACATTCACAGGGGTCTGGGGCCAACGTCCTGACTTTC. This chain connects TRBV5-1 to TRBJ2-6; TRBD1 agrees at 7 bases. Unmatched junction bases numbered 6, after V lost 2 bases and J lost 1 base. Germline V lookup: CDR1 SGHRS, CDR2 YFSETQ. This CDR3 region has 17 residues. Combining the CDR3 with reference TRBV5-1 and TRBJ2-6 gives the whole variable domain KAGVTQTPRYLIKTRGQQVTLSCSPISGHRSVSWYQQTPGQGLQFLFEYFSETQRNKGNFPGRFSGRQFSNSRSEMNVSTLELGDSALYLCASSLHSQGSGANVLTFGAGSRLTVL.

This clone has just one count. The chain combines TRBV19 with TRBJ1-3; D is possibly TRBD1 (6 bases). V lost 4 bases to trimming and J lost 3 bases, with 10 bases between them. CDR1 is LNHDA, CDR2 SQIVND, per germline (reference sequence). CDR3 length equals 14 residues. The CDR3 nucleotides are TGTGCCAGTAGTACACACAGGGTTGGAAACACCATATATTTT. Amino acid sequence: CASSTHRVGNTIYF.

This chain links TRBV28 with TRBJ2-2; a possible D gene is TRBD1 (5 bases). Germline-derived CDR1 and CDR2 are MDHEN and SYDVKM. V lost 6 bases and J lost 5, with 16 bases in between. This CDR3 spans 15 amino acids. CDR3 residues: CASREPPQGTGELFF. CDR3 DNA sequence: TGTGCCAGCAGGGAACCGCCTCAGGGAACCGGGGAGCTGTTTTTT. The whole variable domain, filled in from reference TRBV28 and TRBJ2-2, reads DVKVTQSSRYLVKRTGEKVFLECVQDMDHENMFWYRQDPGLGLRLIYFSYDVKMKEKGDIPEGYSVSREKKERFSLILESASTNQTSMYLCASREPPQGTGELFFGEGSRLTVL.

The rearrangement uses TRBV19 and TRBJ2-5; a weak D match, TRBD1 (6 bases). The V gene's germline CDR1 is LNHDA and CDR2 SQIVND (reference sequence). V dropped 3 bases and J dropped 5 bases, with 10 bases sitting between them. CDR3 length: 13 residues. In DNA, the CDR3 is TGTGCCAGTAGTATGGGACACAGGGAGACCCAGTACTTC. It codes for CASSMGHRETQYF.

The chain has TRBV6-6 and TRBJ1-2; D is possibly TRBD1 (5 bases). This CDR3 region has 12 residues. Trimming pared 6 bases from V and 6 bases from J, leaving 11 bases between. CDR1 and CDR2 from the germline V gene are MNHNY and SVGAGI (reference sequence). The CDR3 protein is CASSYTRDGYTF. The CDR3, as DNA: TGTGCCAGCAGCTATACCAGGGATGGCTACACCTTC.

CDR3 in DNA: TGTGCCAGCAGCTTGGATATTAGCGGGAGAGGCAATGAGCAGTTCTTC. This translates into CASSLDISGRGNEQFF. The rearrangement links TRBV5-4 to TRBJ2-1, with TRBD2 matching 9 bases. The CDR3 extends over 16 amino acids. Trimming removed 0 bases from V and 6 bases from J; junction bases left unmatched: 7. CDR1 is SGHNT, CDR2 YYREEE, per germline (reference sequence).